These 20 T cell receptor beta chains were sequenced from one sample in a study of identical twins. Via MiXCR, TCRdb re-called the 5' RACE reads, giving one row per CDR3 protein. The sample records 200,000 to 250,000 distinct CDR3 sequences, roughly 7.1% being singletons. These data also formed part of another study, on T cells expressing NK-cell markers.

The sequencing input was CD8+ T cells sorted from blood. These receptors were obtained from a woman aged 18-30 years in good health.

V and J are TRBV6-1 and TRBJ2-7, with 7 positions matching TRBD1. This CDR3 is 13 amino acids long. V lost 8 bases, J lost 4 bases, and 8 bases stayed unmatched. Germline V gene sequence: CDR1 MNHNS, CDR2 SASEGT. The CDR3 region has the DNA TGTGCCAGCTTGGACAGGTTATATTACGAGCAGTACTTC. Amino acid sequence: CASLDRLYYEQYF.

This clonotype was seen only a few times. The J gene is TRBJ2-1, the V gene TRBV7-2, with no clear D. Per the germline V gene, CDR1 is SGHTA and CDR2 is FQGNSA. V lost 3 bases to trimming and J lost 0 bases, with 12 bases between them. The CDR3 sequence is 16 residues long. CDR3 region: CASSFDEESSYNEQFF. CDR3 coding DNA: TGTGCCAGCAGCTTTGACGAGGAGAGCTCCTACAATGAGCAGTTCTTC.

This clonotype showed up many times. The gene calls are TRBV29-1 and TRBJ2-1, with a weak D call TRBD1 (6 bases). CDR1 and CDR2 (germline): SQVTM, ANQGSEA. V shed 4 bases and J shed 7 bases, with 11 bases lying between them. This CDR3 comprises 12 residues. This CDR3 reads CSVVNRANEQFF. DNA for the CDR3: TGCAGCGTTGTGAACAGGGCTAATGAGCAGTTCTTC.

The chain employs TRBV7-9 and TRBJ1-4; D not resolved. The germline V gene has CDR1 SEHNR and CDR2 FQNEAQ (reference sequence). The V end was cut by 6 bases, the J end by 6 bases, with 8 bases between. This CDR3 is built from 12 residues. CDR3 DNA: TGTGCCAGCAGTTCTCGGGATGAAAAACTGTTTTTT. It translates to CASSSRDEKLFF. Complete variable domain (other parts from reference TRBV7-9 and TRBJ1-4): DTGVSQNPRHKITKRGQNVTFRCDPISEHNRLYWYRQTLGQGPEFLTYFQNEAQLEKSRLLSDRFSAERPKGSFSTLEIQRTEQGDSAMYLCASSSRDEKLFFGSGTQLSVL.

The CDR3 coding sequence is TGCGCCAGCAGCCAAGGACTTCGGACTTCGGGGGTTTGGGAAGAGACCCAGTACTTC. It specifies CASSQGLRTSGVWEETQYF. The J gene is TRBJ2-5, the V gene TRBV4-1; a possible D gene is TRBD2 (6 bases). The V and J ends lost 1 base and 3 bases respectively, with 24 bases between them. The germline gives CDR1 MGHRA, CDR2 YSYEKL. This CDR3 has 19 amino acids.

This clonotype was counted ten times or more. CDR3 region: CSARGSFNNEQFF. The CDR3 nucleotides are TGCAGTGCTAGGGGCTCGTTCAACAATGAGCAGTTCTTC. The gene calls are TRBV20-1 and TRBJ2-1; no reliable D call. Trimming left V 3 bases short and J 5 bases short, with 11 bases between. The CDR3 contains 13 residues. The V gene's germline CDR1 is DFQATT and CDR2 SNEGSKA (reference sequence).

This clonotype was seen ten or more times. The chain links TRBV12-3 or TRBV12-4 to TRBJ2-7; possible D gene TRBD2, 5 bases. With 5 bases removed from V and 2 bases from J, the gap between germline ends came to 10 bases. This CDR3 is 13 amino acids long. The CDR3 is CASSPGKAYEQYF. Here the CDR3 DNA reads TGTGCCAGCAGTCCGGGAAAGGCCTACGAGCAGTACTTC.

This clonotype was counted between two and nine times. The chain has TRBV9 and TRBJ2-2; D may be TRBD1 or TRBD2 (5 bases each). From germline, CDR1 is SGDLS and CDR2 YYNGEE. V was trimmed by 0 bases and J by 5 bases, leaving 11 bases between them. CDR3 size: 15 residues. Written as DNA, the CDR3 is TGTGCCAGCAGCGTAGGGGACCTAATAACCGGGGAGCTGTTTTTT. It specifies CASSVGDLITGELFF. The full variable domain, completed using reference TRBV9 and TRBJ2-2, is DSGVTQTPKHLITATGQRVTLRCSPRSGDLSVYWYQQSLDQGLQFLIQYYNGEERAKGNILERFSAQQFPDLHSELNLSSLELGDSALYFCASSVGDLITGELFFGEGSRLTVL.

The DNA of the CDR3 is TGTGCCAGCAGCTTAGAAGTAGGCGGGCTCAGCTCCTACAATGAGCAGTTCTTC. This codes for CASSLEVGGLSSYNEQFF. The chain has TRBV11-2 and TRBJ2-1; the D gene is possibly TRBD2 (5 bases). The CDR3 is 18 residues long. Between the trimmed V and J ends, which lost 0 bases and 0 bases, there was a span of 15 bases. Germline V gene data show CDR1 as SGHAT and CDR2 as FQNNGV.

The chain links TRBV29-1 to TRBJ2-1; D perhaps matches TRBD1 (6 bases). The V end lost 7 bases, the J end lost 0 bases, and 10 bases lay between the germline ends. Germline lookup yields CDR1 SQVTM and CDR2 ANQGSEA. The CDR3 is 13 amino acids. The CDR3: CSGYRVSYNEQFF. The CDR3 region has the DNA TGCAGCGGTTACAGGGTCTCCTACAATGAGCAGTTCTTC.

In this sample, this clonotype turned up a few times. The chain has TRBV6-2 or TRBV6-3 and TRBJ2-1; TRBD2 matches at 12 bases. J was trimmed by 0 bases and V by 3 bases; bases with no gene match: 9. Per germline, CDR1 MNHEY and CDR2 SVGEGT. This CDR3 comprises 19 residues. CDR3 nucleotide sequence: TGTGCCAGCAGTTATTCGACTAGCGGGGGATCTAGCTCCTACAATGAGCAGTTCTTC. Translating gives CASSYSTSGGSSSYNEQFF.

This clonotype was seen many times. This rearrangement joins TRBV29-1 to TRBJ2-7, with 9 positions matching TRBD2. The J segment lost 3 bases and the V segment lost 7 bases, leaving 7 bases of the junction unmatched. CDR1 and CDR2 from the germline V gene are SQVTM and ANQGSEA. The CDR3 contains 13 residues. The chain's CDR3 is CSAWTSAHYEQYF. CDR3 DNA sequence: TGCAGCGCGTGGACTAGCGCACACTACGAGCAGTACTTC.

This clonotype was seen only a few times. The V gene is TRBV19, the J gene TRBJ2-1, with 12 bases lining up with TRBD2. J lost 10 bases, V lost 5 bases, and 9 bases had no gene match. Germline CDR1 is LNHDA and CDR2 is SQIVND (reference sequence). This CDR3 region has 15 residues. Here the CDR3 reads CASSSSSGGANEQFF. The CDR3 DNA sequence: TGTGCCAGTAGTTCCTCTAGCGGGGGGGCGAACGAGCAGTTCTTC.

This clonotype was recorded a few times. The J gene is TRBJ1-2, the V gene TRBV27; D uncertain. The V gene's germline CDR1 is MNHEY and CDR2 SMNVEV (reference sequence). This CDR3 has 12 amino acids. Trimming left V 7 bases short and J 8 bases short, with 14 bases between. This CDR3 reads CASKVGGGGYTF. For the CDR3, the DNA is TGTGCCAGCAAAGTCGGCGGTGGGGGCTACACCTTC.

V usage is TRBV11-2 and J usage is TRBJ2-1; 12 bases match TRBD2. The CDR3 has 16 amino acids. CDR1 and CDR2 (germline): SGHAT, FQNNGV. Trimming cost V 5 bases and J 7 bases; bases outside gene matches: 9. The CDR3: CASSPQLAGGYNEQFF. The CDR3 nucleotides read TGTGCCAGCAGCCCTCAACTAGCGGGAGGATATAATGAGCAGTTCTTC.

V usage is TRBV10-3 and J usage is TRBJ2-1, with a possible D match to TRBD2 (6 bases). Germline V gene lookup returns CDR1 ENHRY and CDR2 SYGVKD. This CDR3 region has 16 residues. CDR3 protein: CPYPTRGMSDYNEQFF. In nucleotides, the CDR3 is TGTCCCTACCCGACTCGGGGGATGTCAGATTACAATGAGCAGTTCTTC.

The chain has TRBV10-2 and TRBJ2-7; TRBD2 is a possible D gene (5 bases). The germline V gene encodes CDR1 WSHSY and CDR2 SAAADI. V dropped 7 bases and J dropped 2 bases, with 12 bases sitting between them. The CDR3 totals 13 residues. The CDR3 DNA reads TGCGCCAGCAAGGGAGCCGGGGCCTACGAGCAGTACTTC. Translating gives CASKGAGAYEQYF.

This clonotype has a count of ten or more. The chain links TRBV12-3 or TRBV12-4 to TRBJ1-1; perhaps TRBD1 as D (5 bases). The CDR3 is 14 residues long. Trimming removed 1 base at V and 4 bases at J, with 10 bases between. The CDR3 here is CASSLVGGGTEAFF. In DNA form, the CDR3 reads TGTGCCAGCAGTTTAGTTGGGGGAGGCACTGAAGCTTTCTTT.

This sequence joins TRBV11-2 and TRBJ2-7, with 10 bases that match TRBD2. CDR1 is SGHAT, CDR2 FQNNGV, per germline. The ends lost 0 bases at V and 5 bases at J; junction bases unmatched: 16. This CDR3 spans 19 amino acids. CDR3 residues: CASSLEFSGKAGGPHEQYF. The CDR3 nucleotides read TGTGCCAGCAGCTTAGAATTTTCTGGGAAAGCGGGAGGGCCCCACGAGCAGTACTTC.

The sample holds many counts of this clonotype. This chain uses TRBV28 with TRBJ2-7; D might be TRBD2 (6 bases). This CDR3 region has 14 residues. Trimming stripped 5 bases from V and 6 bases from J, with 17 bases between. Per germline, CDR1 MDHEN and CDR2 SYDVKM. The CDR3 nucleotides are TGTGCCAGCAGTCTCACCCGTTCCGGGAGCGAGCAGTACTTC. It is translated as CASSLTRSGSEQYF.